A selection of T cell receptor beta chains follows, all from one sample in a study of blood T cell repertoires in COVID-19. Assay used: immunoSEQ multiplex PCR; TCRdb lists only in-frame clones, some missing. The sample holds around 300,000 clones; about 86% are singletons and the top ten take roughly 2.1%. The material sequenced was peripheral blood. These receptors were obtained from a woman in her 30s who had recovered from COVID-19. Both conserved end residues are part of each CDR3. The order of the fields is J gene, D gene, V gene, clone size, CDR3 protein, CDR3 DNA. The D gene is left open where the match is weak. Clone size appears in some rows only: once, few, many, or a class for an expanded clone.

TRBJ1-5 - TRBV28 - CASTPQGTDNQPQHF TGTGCCAGCACGCCTCAGGGTACTGACAATCAGCCCCAGCATTTT
TRBJ2-3 - TRBV7-2 - CASSSQRRFRESTDTQYF TGTGCCAGCAGCTCCCAGAGGCGATTTCGCGAAAGCACAGATACGCAGTATTTT
TRBJ2-2 - TRBV19 - CASSIEAGEPTGELFF TGTGCCAGTAGTATAGAGGCAGGGGAGCCCACCGGGGAGCTGTTTTTT
TRBJ2-2 TRBD2 TRBV28 - CASSSGRFSTGELFF TGTGCCAGCAGCAGCGGGAGGTTTAGTACCGGGGAGCTGTTTTTT
TRBJ1-2 - TRBV23-1 - CASIPGGADYGYTF TGCGCCAGCATCCCTGGGGGGGCAGACTATGGCTACACCTTC
TRBJ2-5 - TRBV5-5 - CASSWRGGETQYF TGTGCCAGCAGCTGGAGGGGTGGGGAGACCCAGTACTTC
TRBJ2-7 TRBD1 TRBV28 - CASSLGQVGYEQYF TGTGCCAGCAGTCTAGGACAGGTTGGATACGAGCAGTACTTC
TRBJ1-6 - TRBV3-1/TRBV3-2 - CASSQERGRAGSPLHF TGTGCCAGCAGCCAAGAAAGGGGCAGGGCTGGTTCACCCCTCCACTTT
TRBJ2-3 TRBD2 TRBV28 - CASSPLGGLAGVDTQYF TGTGCCAGCAGCCCACTGGGGGGACTAGCGGGAGTGGATACGCAGTATTTT
TRBJ2-5 TRBD2 TRBV10-2 - CASSEWSAGGGAQYF TGCGCCAGCAGTGAGTGGTCTGCGGGAGGGGGGGCCCAGTACTTC
TRBJ2-7 - TRBV30 - CAWSERAYEQYF TGTGCCTGGAGCGAAAGAGCCTACGAGCAGTACTTC
TRBJ1-1 TRBD1 TRBV18 - CASSPGTGGTEAFF TGTGCCAGCTCACCAGGGACAGGGGGCACTGAAGCTTTCTTT
TRBJ1-6 - TRBV27 once CASSFSAGGAPLHF TGTGCCAGCAGTTTCAGCGCCGGGGGGGCACCCCTCCACTTT
TRBJ2-1 - TRBV24-1 - CATSDYQGYDEQFF TGTGCCACCAGTGACTATCAGGGATACGATGAGCAGTTCTTC
TRBJ2-1 TRBD1 TRBV7-2 few CASSPDPGQGAWRLFF TGTGCCAGCAGCCCCGACCCGGGACAGGGGGCTTGGAGATTGTTCTTC
TRBJ2-1 TRBD2 TRBV29-1 - CSVEGPDPGGSYNEQFF TGCAGCGTTGAAGGCCCGGACCCGGGGGGCTCCTACAATGAGCAGTTCTTC
TRBJ2-2 TRBD2 TRBV5-4 - CASSWGTSGNTGELFF TGTGCCAGCAGCTGGGGGACTAGCGGGAACACCGGGGAGCTGTTTTTT
TRBJ1-1 - TRBV7-7 - CASSFWDYSDQDTEAFF TGTGCTAGCAGCTTTTGGGACTACAGCGATCAAGACACTGAAGCTTTCTTT
TRBJ1-5 - TRBV6-6 - CASSYSRTPNQPQHF TGTGCCAGCAGTTACTCGCGGACACCTAATCAGCCCCAGCATTTT
TRBJ1-2 - TRBV3-1/TRBV3-2 - CASSRQGGRLHYGYTF TGTGCCAGCAGCCGACAAGGGGGTAGGCTTCACTATGGCTACACCTTC
TRBJ2-3 - TRBV27 once CASSLSQGFTDTQYF TGTGCCAGCAGTTTATCCCAGGGCTTCACAGATACGCAGTATTTT
TRBJ1-2 - TRBV27 - CASSPTGFSYPYGYTF TGTGCCAGCAGTCCTACAGGGTTTTCCTATCCCTATGGCTACACCTTC
TRBJ2-2 - TRBV27 - CAKLQAPGPGTGELFF TGTGCCAAGTTACAGGCTCCGGGTCCCGGCACCGGGGAGCTGTTTTTT
TRBJ2-7 - TRBV28 - CASSLRGRTYEQYF TGTGCCAGCAGTTTAAGGGGCAGAACCTACGAGCAGTACTTC
TRBJ2-1 - TRBV4-1 - CASSQEGLTYNEQFF TGCGCCAGCAGCCAAGAGGGCCTCACCTACAATGAGCAGTTCTTC
TRBJ1-6 - TRBV28 - CASLTGSRNSPLHF TGTGCCAGCCTAACGGGGTCCCGTAATTCACCCCTCCACTTT
TRBJ1-3 TRBD1 TRBV7-2 - CASSLTGQGANTIYF TGTGCCAGCAGCTTAACGGGACAGGGAGCAAACACCATATATTTT
TRBJ1-4 - TRBV5-5 - CASSQTQGAGNEKLFF TGTGCCAGCAGCCAGACACAGGGCGCGGGTAATGAAAAACTGTTTTTT
TRBJ2-1 - TRBV5-6 - CASSLLVRGYGEQFF TGTGCCAGCAGCTTGCTAGTACGGGGGTATGGTGAGCAGTTCTTC
TRBJ1-5 - TRBV12-3/TRBV12-4 - CASSSGNQPQHF TGTGCCAGCAGTTCGGGGAATCAGCCCCAGCATTTT
TRBJ2-6 TRBD2 TRBV5-1 - CASRRSGTSGSGPGANVLTF TGCGCCAGCAGGCGTTCCGGGACTAGCGGGAGCGGGCCCGGGGCCAACGTCCTGACTTTC
TRBJ2-4 TRBD2 TRBV11-2 - CASTTSADIQYF TGTGCCAGCACCACTAGCGCTGACATTCAGTACTTC
TRBJ2-1 - TRBV19 - CASRRAGALDEQFF TGTGCCAGCAGACGGGCGGGGGCGTTAGATGAGCAGTTCTTC
TRBJ1-4 TRBD1 TRBV28 - CASRPPPGQGAKEKLFF TGTGCCAGCAGACCACCGCCGGGACAGGGGGCAAAAGAAAAACTGTTTTTT
TRBJ2-5 TRBD2 TRBV3-1/TRBV3-2 - CASSHIAGGPQETQYF TGTGCCAGCAGCCATATAGCGGGGGGTCCCCAAGAGACCCAGTACTTC
TRBJ1-2 - TRBV6-5 - CASTPPQGSSGYTF TGTGCCAGCACCCCACCACAGGGAAGTTCTGGCTACACCTTC
TRBJ2-2 - TRBV5-1 few CASREGTGTGELFF TGCGCCAGCAGGGAGGGGACGGGCACCGGGGAGCTGTTTTTT